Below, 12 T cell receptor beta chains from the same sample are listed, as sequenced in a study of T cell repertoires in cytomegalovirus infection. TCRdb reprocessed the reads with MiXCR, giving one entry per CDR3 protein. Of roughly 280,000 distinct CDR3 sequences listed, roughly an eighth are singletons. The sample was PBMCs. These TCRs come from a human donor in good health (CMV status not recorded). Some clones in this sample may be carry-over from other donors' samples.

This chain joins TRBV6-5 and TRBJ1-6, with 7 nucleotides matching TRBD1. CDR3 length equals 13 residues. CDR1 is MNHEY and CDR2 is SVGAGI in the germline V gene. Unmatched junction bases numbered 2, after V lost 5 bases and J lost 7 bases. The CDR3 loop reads CASSATGNSPLHF. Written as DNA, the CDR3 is TGTGCCAGCAGTGCGACAGGGAATTCACCCCTCCACTTT.

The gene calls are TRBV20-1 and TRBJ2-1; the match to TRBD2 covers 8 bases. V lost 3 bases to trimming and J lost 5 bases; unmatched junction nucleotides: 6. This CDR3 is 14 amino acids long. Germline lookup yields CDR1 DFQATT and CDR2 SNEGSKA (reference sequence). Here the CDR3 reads CSASSGLAHNEQFF. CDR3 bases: TGCAGTGCTAGTTCCGGACTAGCCCACAATGAGCAGTTCTTC.

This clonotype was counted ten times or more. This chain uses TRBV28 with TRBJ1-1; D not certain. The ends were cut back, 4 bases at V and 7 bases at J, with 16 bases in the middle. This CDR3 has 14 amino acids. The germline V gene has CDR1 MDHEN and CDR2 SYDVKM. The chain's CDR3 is CASSSPPARLEAFF. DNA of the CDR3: TGTGCCAGCAGTTCCCCCCCCGCGCGGCTTGAAGCTTTCTTT.

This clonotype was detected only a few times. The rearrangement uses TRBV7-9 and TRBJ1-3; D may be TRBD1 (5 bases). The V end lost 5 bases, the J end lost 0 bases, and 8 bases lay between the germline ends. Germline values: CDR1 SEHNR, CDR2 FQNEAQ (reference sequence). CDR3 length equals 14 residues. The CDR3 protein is CASSRQNSGNTIYF. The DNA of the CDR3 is TGTGCCAGCAGCCGACAGAACTCTGGAAACACCATATATTTT.

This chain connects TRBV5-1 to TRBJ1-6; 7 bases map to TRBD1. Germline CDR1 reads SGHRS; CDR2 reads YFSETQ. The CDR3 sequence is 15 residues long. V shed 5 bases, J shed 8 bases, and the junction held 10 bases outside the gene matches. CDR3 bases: TGCGCCAGCAGTCGACAGGGCCCGGGGGATTCACCCCTCCACTTT. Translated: CASSRQGPGDSPLHF.

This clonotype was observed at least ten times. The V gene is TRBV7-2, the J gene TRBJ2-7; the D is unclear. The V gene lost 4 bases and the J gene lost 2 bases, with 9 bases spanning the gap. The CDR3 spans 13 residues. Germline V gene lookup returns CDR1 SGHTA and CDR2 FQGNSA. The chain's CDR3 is CASSSQITYEQYF. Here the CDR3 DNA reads TGTGCCAGCAGCTCGCAGATTACCTACGAGCAGTACTTC.

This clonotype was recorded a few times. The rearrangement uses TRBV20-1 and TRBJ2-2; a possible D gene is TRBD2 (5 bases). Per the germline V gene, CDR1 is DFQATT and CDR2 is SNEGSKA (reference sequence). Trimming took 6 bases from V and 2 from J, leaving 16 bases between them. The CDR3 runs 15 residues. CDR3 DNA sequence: TGCAGTGCCACCGACTTCGGGATAAACACCGGGGAGCTGTTTTTT. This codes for CSATDFGINTGELFF.

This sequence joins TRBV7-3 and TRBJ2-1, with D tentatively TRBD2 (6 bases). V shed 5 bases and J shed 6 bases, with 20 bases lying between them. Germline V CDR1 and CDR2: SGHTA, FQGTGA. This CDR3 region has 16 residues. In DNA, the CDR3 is TGTGCCAGCAGCCGAGAGGTAGGCGGGACCCTCAATGAGCAGTTCTTC. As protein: CASSREVGGTLNEQFF.

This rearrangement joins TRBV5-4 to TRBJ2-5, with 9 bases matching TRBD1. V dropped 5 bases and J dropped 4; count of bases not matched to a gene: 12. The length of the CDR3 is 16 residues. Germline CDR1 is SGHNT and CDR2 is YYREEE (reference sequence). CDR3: CASRRRDRELGETQYF. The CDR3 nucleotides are TGTGCCAGCAGACGTCGGGACAGGGAATTAGGAGAGACCCAGTACTTC.

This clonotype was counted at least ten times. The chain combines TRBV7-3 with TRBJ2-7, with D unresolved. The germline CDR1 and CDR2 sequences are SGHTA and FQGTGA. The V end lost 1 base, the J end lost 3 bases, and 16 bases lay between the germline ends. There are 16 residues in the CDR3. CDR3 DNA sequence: TGTGCCAGCAGCTTAAGTCCGGTAACCGGAAGCTACGAGCAGTACTTC. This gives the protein CASSLSPVTGSYEQYF.

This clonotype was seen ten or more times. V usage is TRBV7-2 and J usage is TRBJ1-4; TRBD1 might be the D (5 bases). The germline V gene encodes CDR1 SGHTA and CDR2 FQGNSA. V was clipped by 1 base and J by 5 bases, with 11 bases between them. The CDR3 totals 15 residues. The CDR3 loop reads CASSLGQRTNEKLFF. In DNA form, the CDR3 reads TGTGCCAGCAGCTTAGGACAGCGGACAAATGAAAAACTGTTTTTT.

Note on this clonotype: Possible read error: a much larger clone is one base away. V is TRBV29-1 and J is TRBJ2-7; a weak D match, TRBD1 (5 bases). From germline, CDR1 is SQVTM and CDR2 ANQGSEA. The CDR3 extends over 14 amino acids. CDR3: CSVARGFSSCEQYF. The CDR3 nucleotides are TGCAGCGTTGCTAGGGGCTTTAGCTCCTGCGAGCAGTACTTC.